This TCR beta chain was retrieved from a study of cytomegalovirus exposure and HLA in healthy donors. Findings and caveats of the study: In vitro assays verified that a few CMV-associated chains recognized CMV antigens specifically. V- and J-gene trimming of TCR beta was linked (in a later analysis) to a missense DCLRE1C variant.

Of note for this clone: Its target is not known.

From germline, CDR1 is SGDLS and CDR2 YYNGEE. With 4 bases removed from V and 8 bases from J, the gap between germline ends came to 13 bases. The CDR3 is 13 residues long. The PCR used 60 Vbeta and 13 Jbeta primers. In the original processing: Per a later analysis, the number of unique TCR beta chains was roughly 83 million, of which some 10 million were shared. Repertoires were generated with immunoSEQ multiplex PCR, while TCRdb's copy carries only in-frame clones and drops some. V and J calls and clone size are given by that table; D and trimming were obtained from the DNA. This table holds more than 95,000 clones, 74% found once.

This chain uses TRBV9 with TRBJ2-1, with D tentatively TRBD2 (5 bases). Sequenced material: PBMCs. The TCR was taken from a man aged 35-49 years in good health and CMV-seropositive. CDR3 protein: CASSSETRDEQFF. The CDR3 DNA sequence: TGTGCCAGCAGCTCCGAAACTAGGGATGAGCAGTTCTTC.